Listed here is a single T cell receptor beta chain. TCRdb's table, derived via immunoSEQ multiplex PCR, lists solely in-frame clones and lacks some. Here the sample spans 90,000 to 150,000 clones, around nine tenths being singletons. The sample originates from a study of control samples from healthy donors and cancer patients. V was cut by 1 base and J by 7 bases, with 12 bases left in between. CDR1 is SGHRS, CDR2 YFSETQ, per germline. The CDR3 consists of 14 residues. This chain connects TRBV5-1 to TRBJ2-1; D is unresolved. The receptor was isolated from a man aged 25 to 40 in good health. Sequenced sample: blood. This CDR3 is CASSLQREGNEQFF. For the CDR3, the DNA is TGCGCCAGCAGCTTGCAAAGGGAAGGGAATGAGCAGTTCTTC.